These 23 T cell receptor beta chains were all obtained from the same sample, sequenced in a study of cytomegalovirus exposure and HLA in healthy donors. PCR involved 60 Vbeta and 13 Jbeta primers. Method: immunoSEQ multiplex PCR; TCRdb's copy keeps in-frame clones and lacks some. Here the sample spans some 200,000 clones, roughly 84% being singletons. The source material was PBMCs. The receptors were gathered from a man aged 50 to 60 in good health and CMV-seronegative.

This clone was found a few times. The chain recombines TRBV27 with TRBJ2-7; 7 nucleotides agree with TRBD1. Germline trimming cut 5 bases from V and 7 bases from J; bases unmatched to any gene: 14. Germline V gene lookup returns CDR1 MNHEY and CDR2 SMNVEV (reference sequence). The CDR3 is 15 residues long. This chain's CDR3 is CASSGPGQFHHEQYF. The CDR3 DNA sequence: TGTGCCAGCAGTGGCCCGGGACAGTTTCATCATGAGCAGTACTTC.

This clone occurred a few times. V usage is TRBV5-6 and J usage is TRBJ2-5, with TRBD2 matching over 8 bases. This CDR3 spans 15 amino acids. CDR1 and CDR2 (germline): SGHDT, YYEEEE. The V segment lost 0 bases and the J segment 5 bases; nucleotides outside the gene matches: 6. The DNA for the CDR3 is TGTGCCAGCAGCTTGGCAGCGGGAGCTTTGGAGACCCAGTACTTC. Amino acid sequence: CASSLAAGALETQYF.

This rearrangement joins TRBV11-1 to TRBJ2-5; 11 bases map to TRBD1. CDR3 size: 16 residues. Germline CDR1 and CDR2: SGHAT and FQDESV (reference sequence). The V and J ends lost 4 bases and 5 bases, in that order; junction bases with no gene match: 9. The CDR3 DNA follows: TGTGCCAGCAGCTCCTGGACAGGGGGCGCGGGGGAGACCCAGTACTTC. It translates to CASSSWTGGAGETQYF.

V usage is TRBV4-1 and J usage is TRBJ1-1; D is uncertain. CDR1 is MGHRA and CDR2 is YSYEKL in the germline V gene. Trimming took off 0 bases at V and 2 bases at J, with 10 bases between the two ends. The CDR3 is 15 residues long. The CDR3 region has the DNA TGCGCCAGCAGCCAAGAGGCAGCGGTAAACACTGAAGCTTTCTTT. Protein product: CASSQEAAVNTEAFF.

V and J are TRBV28 and TRBJ1-2; D is possibly TRBD1 (5 bases). The germline V and J ends were trimmed by 4 bases and 7 bases, with 16 bases remaining between them. Germline lookup yields CDR1 MDHEN and CDR2 SYDVKM. CDR3 length equals 14 residues. CDR3 region: CASSYGGETRGYTF. The CDR3 bases are TGTGCCAGCAGTTATGGGGGGGAGACGCGTGGCTACACCTTC.

V and J are TRBV10-1 and TRBJ2-7; D is unclear. The CDR3 has 12 residues. V dropped 3 bases and J dropped 4 bases, with 7 bases sitting between them. The germline gives CDR1 WNHNN, CDR2 SYGVQD (reference sequence). CDR3 nucleotide sequence: TGCGCCAGCAGTGACAGAGGATACGAGCAGTACTTC. Its protein product is CASSDRGYEQYF.

Concerning this clone itself: The same CDR3 is also encoded by other DNA sequences in this sample. The chain couples TRBV6-5 to TRBJ1-2; tentative D call: TRBD1 (6 bases). Germline loops: CDR1 MNHEY, CDR2 SVGAGI. Trimming took off 6 bases at V and 4 bases at J, with 15 bases between the two ends. The CDR3 runs to 14 residues. The DNA of the CDR3 is TGTGCCAGCAGGTTCTCACAGGGCGTCTATGGCTACACCTTC. This codes for CASRFSQGVYGYTF.

The chain combines TRBV4-2 with TRBJ2-3; maybe TRBD1 (6 bases). The CDR3 loop spans 16 amino acids. V was trimmed by 3 bases and J by 4 bases, leaving 17 bases between them. Looked up from germline, CDR1 is LGHNA and CDR2 is YNFKEQ. As DNA, the CDR3 is TGTGCCAGCAGCCAGTACCGACAGGTTGGGCCAGATACGCAGTATTTT. Protein sequence: CASSQYRQVGPDTQYF.

This sequence joins TRBV27 and TRBJ1-1; 7 positions match TRBD1. With 0 bases clipped from V and 8 bases from J, the junction kept 3 bases outside the gene matches. CDR3 length: 13 amino acids. Germline values: CDR1 MNHEY, CDR2 SMNVEV (reference sequence). The DNA for the CDR3 is TGTGCCAGCAGTTTATCTCGACAGGGAGAAGCTTTCTTT. It codes for CASSLSRQGEAFF.

The chain has TRBV5-6 and TRBJ2-3; 11 bases align to TRBD2. J lost 5 bases, V lost 4 bases, and 12 bases had no gene match. Germline lookup yields CDR1 SGHDT and CDR2 YYEEEE. The CDR3 sequence is 17 residues long. CDR3 nucleotides: TGTGCCAGCAGCAGCAATTGGGGACTAGCGGCTGGAGATACGCAGTATTTT. Its protein product is CASSSNWGLAAGDTQYF.

The chain joins TRBV28 to TRBJ1-2; 7 bases are shared with TRBD1. The CDR3 runs 11 residues. Trimming at V came to 5 bases and at J to 8 bases, leaving 2 bases not matched to a gene. Germline CDR1 reads MDHEN; CDR2 reads SYDVKM. The CDR3 here is CASSQGDGYTF. Written as DNA, the CDR3 is TGTGCCAGCAGTCAGGGGGACGGCTACACCTTC.

This chain uses TRBV29-1 with TRBJ1-3, with no clear D. The germline V gene has CDR1 SQVTM and CDR2 ANQGSEA. Trimming removed 3 bases from V and 0 bases from J, with 6 bases in between. This CDR3 is built from 13 residues. DNA of the CDR3: TGCAGCGTTGATCCGGTCTCTGGAAACACCATATATTTT. It codes for CSVDPVSGNTIYF.

The J gene is TRBJ2-7, the V gene TRBV27, with 10 bases fitting TRBD1. Germline loops: CDR1 MNHEY, CDR2 SMNVEV (reference sequence). The CDR3 length is 16 residues. With 5 bases clipped from V and 3 bases from J, the junction kept 10 bases outside the gene matches. In nucleotides, the CDR3 is TGTGCCAGCAGTCCAGGGGGGACAGGGGACGTCTACGAGCAGTACTTC. Amino acids: CASSPGGTGDVYEQYF.

This chain uses TRBV9 with TRBJ2-5, with 10 positions matching TRBD1. The CDR3 totals 14 residues. V gave up 2 bases and J gave up 5 bases; unmatched junction bases: 3. The V gene's germline CDR1 is SGDLS and CDR2 YYNGEE. The CDR3 coding sequence is TGTGCCAGCAGCGTGACAGGGGGCGCGGAGACCCAGTACTTC. As protein: CASSVTGGAETQYF.

The CDR3 reads CASSLVGQAEKLFF. In nucleotides, the CDR3 is TGTGCCAGCAGCTTGGTCGGACAGGCTGAAAAACTGTTTTTT. The chain is built from TRBV7-9 and TRBJ1-4, with 7 bases that match TRBD1. Germline CDR1 SEHNR, CDR2 FQNEAQ (reference sequence). This CDR3 is built from 14 residues. The J segment lost 7 bases and the V segment lost 3 bases, leaving 5 bases of the junction unmatched.

V gene TRBV6-5 combines with J gene TRBJ2-3; 9 nucleotides agree with TRBD2. With 8 bases clipped from V and 2 bases from J, the junction kept 5 bases outside the gene matches. CDR1 and CDR2 from the germline V gene are MNHEY and SVGAGI. The CDR3 runs to 14 residues. The CDR3: CASGLAGTTDTQYF. CDR3 coding DNA: TGTGCCAGCGGGCTAGCGGGAACCACAGATACGCAGTATTTT.

The gene calls are TRBV27 and TRBJ2-2; 9 bases line up with TRBD2. With V trimmed by 4 bases and J by 4 bases, 1 base remained unmatched. The CDR3 spans 14 residues. CDR1 is MNHEY, CDR2 SMNVEV, per germline (reference sequence). The CDR3 DNA reads TGTGCCAGCAGTTCAGCGGGAGGCACCGGGGAGCTGTTTTTT. Translation gives CASSSAGGTGELFF.

The chain is built from TRBV27 and TRBJ1-1; no clear D gene. CDR1 is MNHEY, CDR2 SMNVEV, per germline (reference sequence). The V end was cut by 1 base, the J end by 1 base, with 7 bases between. The CDR3 has 14 residues. The CDR3 here is CASSLLAGNTEAFF. The CDR3 DNA is TGTGCCAGCAGTTTATTGGCAGGGAACACTGAAGCTTTCTTT.

CDR3 protein: CATSRDPRQGNLAGGDTQYF. As DNA, the CDR3 is TGTGCCACCAGCAGAGACCCGAGACAGGGGAATCTAGCGGGAGGGGATACGCAGTATTTT. This chain uses TRBV15 with TRBJ2-3; 12 nucleotides agree with TRBD2. Germline V lookup: CDR1 LNHNV, CDR2 YYDKDF (reference sequence). Trimming took 0 bases from V and 6 from J; bases not matched to a gene: 16. This CDR3 region has 20 residues.

The chain carries TRBV4-2 and TRBJ2-3; tentative D call: TRBD1 (6 bases). The V end lost 5 bases, the J end lost 2 bases, and 11 bases lay between the germline ends. Germline lookup yields CDR1 LGHNA and CDR2 YNFKEQ. The CDR3 runs to 14 residues. The CDR3 DNA reads as TGTGCCAGCAGCACAGGGACCCCCACAGATACGCAGTATTTT. This encodes CASSTGTPTDTQYF.

For the CDR3, the DNA is TGTGCCAGCAGCCTACGGACAGGGATTAATGAAAAACTGTTTTTT. Protein product: CASSLRTGINEKLFF. The chain is built from TRBV28 and TRBJ1-4; TRBD1 aligns across 8 bases. The junction had 7 bases not matched to a gene; V was cut back by 6 bases and J by 4 bases. The CDR3 sequence is 15 residues long. Per the germline V gene, CDR1 is MDHEN and CDR2 is SYDVKM.

V usage is TRBV28 and J usage is TRBJ1-5; the D is unclear. There are 14 residues in the CDR3. The V end was cut by 5 bases, the J end by 2 bases, with 10 bases between. Germline V lookup: CDR1 MDHEN, CDR2 SYDVKM. CDR3 sequence: CASSPVLGNQPQHF. Written as DNA, the CDR3 is TGTGCCAGCAGTCCCGTACTTGGCAATCAGCCCCAGCATTTT.

The chain recombines TRBV5-1 with TRBJ2-5, with D maybe TRBD2 (6 bases). Germline loops: CDR1 SGHRS, CDR2 YFSETQ. The CDR3 length is 14 residues. Trimming shortened V by 4 bases and J by 2 bases, and 12 bases separated the two germline ends. CDR3 loop: CASSPGTSQETQYF. DNA of the CDR3: TGCGCCAGCAGCCCCGGGACTTCTCAAGAGACCCAGTACTTC.